One and the same sample provided the 27 T cell receptor beta chains below, sequenced in a study of blood T cell repertoires in COVID-19. Data came from immunoSEQ multiplex PCR; TCRdb stores just in-frame clones and leaves some out. Of 130,000 to 150,000 clones detected, approximately 87% appear once; the ten largest clones hold roughly 10%. Sample: PBMCs or T cells enriched from blood (not recorded which). All receptors derive from a man in his 60s who had recovered from COVID-19.

The table lists this clone with a count of one. This chain links TRBV5-1 with TRBJ2-7; 8 positions match TRBD2. CDR1 SGHRS and CDR2 YFSETQ come from the germline V gene. Germline trimming cut 1 base from V and 3 bases from J; bases unmatched to any gene: 6. The CDR3 length is 15 residues. The CDR3 DNA is TGCGCCAGCAGCTTGTTAATAGCGGGGATCTACGAGCAGTACTTC. It yields the protein CASSLLIAGIYEQYF.

The V gene is TRBV11-1, the J gene TRBJ1-2; TRBD1 agrees at 9 bases. V lost 5 bases to trimming and J lost 7 bases; unmatched junction nucleotides: 5. The CDR3 runs to 13 residues. Germline V gene lookup returns CDR1 SGHAT and CDR2 FQDESV (reference sequence). In nucleotides, the CDR3 is TGTGCCAGCAGCGTGGGGACAGGGCTTGGCTACACCTTC. It yields the protein CASSVGTGLGYTF.

The rearrangement uses TRBV21-1 and TRBJ2-7; the D segment call TRBD1 is taken from the table without a DNA check. TRBV21-1 is deemed a pseudogene. This CDR3 spans 13 amino acids. As DNA, the CDR3 is TGTGCCAGCACCCAACAGGGGTCCTACGAGCAGTACTTC. Encoded protein: CASTQQGSYEQYF.

The chain uses TRBV4-1 and TRBJ1-2; maybe TRBD1 (6 bases). The CDR3 runs 14 residues. Trimming shortened V by 0 bases and J by 8 bases, and 13 bases separated the two germline ends. Germline CDR1 reads MGHRA; CDR2 reads YSYEKL. The CDR3 sequence: CASSQDRGVGGYTF. Here the CDR3 DNA reads TGCGCCAGCAGCCAAGACAGGGGAGTGGGCGGCTACACCTTC.

This chain uses TRBV30 with TRBJ2-4, with D perhaps matching TRBD2 (6 bases). The germline V gene encodes CDR1 GTSNPN and CDR2 SVGIG (reference sequence). Trimming removed 4 bases from V and 10 bases from J, with 14 bases in between. The CDR3 is 12 amino acids. The CDR3 loop reads CAWTPGGRIQYF. The CDR3, as DNA: TGTGCCTGGACCCCCGGTGGGAGGATTCAGTACTTC.

The V call is TRBV27, the J call TRBJ1-1, with D maybe TRBD1 (5 bases). V was pared by 6 bases and J by 11 bases, with 22 bases between. The germline gives CDR1 MNHEY, CDR2 SMNVEV (reference sequence). CDR3 length equals 14 residues. CDR3 nucleotides: TGTGCCAGCAGCTTTGGGGGGACTTTGTCACGGGCTTTCTTT. It is translated as CASSFGGTLSRAFF.

The rearrangement joins TRBV11-2 to TRBJ1-1, with D maybe TRBD1 (6 bases). The CDR3 is 16 residues long. The V gene's germline CDR1 is SGHAT and CDR2 FQNNGV. V was cut by 5 bases and J by 3 bases, with 19 bases left in between. This CDR3 is CASSHAGAVGYTEAFF. The CDR3 DNA reads as TGTGCCAGCAGCCACGCAGGGGCGGTCGGGTACACTGAAGCTTTCTTT.

The chain joins TRBV6-4 to TRBJ1-3; TRBD1 matches at 7 bases. Germline CDR1 reads MRHNA; CDR2 reads SNTAGT. Unmatched junction bases numbered 5, after V lost 6 bases and J lost 0 bases. CDR3 length: 15 residues. Here the CDR3 DNA reads TGTGCCAGCAGGAACAGGGGCCACTCTGGAAACACCATATATTTT. This sequence encodes CASRNRGHSGNTIYF.

The CDR3 region is CASSPDRSYEQYF. CDR3 nucleotide sequence: TGTGCCAGTAGTCCGGACAGATCCTACGAGCAGTACTTC. The chain carries TRBV19 and TRBJ2-7; maybe TRBD1 (6 bases). The CDR3 is 13 amino acids. Germline V gene sequence: CDR1 LNHDA, CDR2 SQIVND (reference sequence). The V gene lost 5 bases and the J gene lost 1 base, with 9 bases spanning the gap. Supplemented by reference TRBV19 and TRBJ2-7, the full variable domain reads DGGITQSPKYLFRKEGQNVTLSCEQNLNHDAMYWYRQDPGQGLRLIYYSQIVNDFQKGDIAEGYSVSREKKESFPLTVTSAQKNPTAFYLCASSPDRSYEQYFGPGTRLTVT.

The CDR3 reads CASTRASVYNEQFF. The CDR3 region has the DNA TGTGCCAGCACTAGGGCTAGCGTTTACAATGAGCAGTTCTTC. The rearrangement uses TRBV28 and TRBJ2-1; tentative D call: TRBD2 (6 bases). V was cut by 7 bases and J by 4 bases, with 14 bases left in between. The CDR3 is 14 amino acids. Germline assignment: CDR1 MDHEN and CDR2 SYDVKM.

The chain carries TRBV10-2 and TRBJ2-2, with a weak D call TRBD2 (5 bases). CDR1 is WSHSY and CDR2 is SAAADI in the germline V gene. V was pared by 9 bases and J by 4 bases, with 9 bases between. The CDR3 has 12 amino acids. In DNA form, the CDR3 reads TGCGCCAGTCGGGATCCCACCGGGGAGCTGTTTTTT. Amino acid sequence: CASRDPTGELFF.

V gene TRBV11-2 combines with J gene TRBJ2-3, with a possible D match to TRBD1 (5 bases). Germline V CDR1 and CDR2: SGHAT, FQNNGV. The CDR3 is 16 amino acids. Trimming cost V 4 bases and J 1 base, with 15 bases left between them. This CDR3 is CASSSRALQGTDTQYF. The DNA for the CDR3 is TGTGCCAGCAGCTCCAGGGCGCTTCAGGGCACAGATACGCAGTATTTT.

The chain links TRBV28 to TRBJ1-5, with D perhaps TRBD1 (6 bases). CDR1 and CDR2 from the germline V gene are MDHEN and SYDVKM. V was clipped by 3 bases and J by 2 bases, with 14 bases between them. This CDR3 is built from 16 residues. The CDR3 loop is CASSFGTGRGNQPQHF. DNA of the CDR3: TGTGCCAGCAGTTTTGGAACAGGGAGAGGCAATCAGCCCCAGCATTTT.

V and J are TRBV18 and TRBJ1-1, with a possible D match to TRBD1 (5 bases). Germline-derived CDR1 and CDR2 are KGHSH and LQKENI. With 3 bases removed from V and 5 bases from J, the gap between germline ends came to 13 bases. The CDR3 extends over 14 amino acids. CDR3 amino acids: CASSPTTHRTEAFF. DNA for the CDR3: TGTGCCAGCTCACCCACAACTCACAGGACTGAAGCTTTCTTT. The full variable domain, its missing parts supplied by reference TRBV18 and TRBJ1-1, is NAGVMQNPRHLVRRRGQEARLRCSPMKGHSHVYWYRQLPEEGLKFMVYLQKENIIDESGMPKERFSAEFPKEGPSILRIQQVVRGDSAAYFCASSPTTHRTEAFFGQGTRLTVV.

J is TRBJ1-2 and V is TRBV18; D gene uncertain. This CDR3 is 14 amino acids long. Trimming took off 1 base at V and 6 bases at J, with 12 bases between the two ends. The germline CDR1 and CDR2 sequences are KGHSH and LQKENI. The CDR3 DNA reads as TGTGCCAGCTCACCACTTTCGGGGATGGATGGCTACACCTTC. This sequence encodes CASSPLSGMDGYTF. The whole variable domain, filled in from reference TRBV18 and TRBJ1-2, reads NAGVMQNPRHLVRRRGQEARLRCSPMKGHSHVYWYRQLPEEGLKFMVYLQKENIIDESGMPKERFSAEFPKEGPSILRIQQVVRGDSAAYFCASSPLSGMDGYTFGSGTRLTVV.

The chain is built from TRBV7-2 and TRBJ2-3; 10 bases fit TRBD2. This CDR3 has 18 residues. The J segment lost 1 base and the V segment lost 0 bases, leaving 7 bases of the junction unmatched. Looked up from germline, CDR1 is SGHTA and CDR2 is FQGNSA. This CDR3 is CASSLARILAGRTDTQYF. The CDR3 DNA reads TGTGCCAGCAGCTTAGCGCGGATACTAGCGGGACGCACAGATACGCAGTATTTT.

The V gene is TRBV7-9, the J gene TRBJ2-3; D ambiguous. The CDR3 contains 16 residues. Deletions cut 1 base from V and 4 bases from J, with 15 bases between. Germline-derived CDR1 and CDR2 are SEHNR and FQNEAQ (reference sequence). CDR3 DNA sequence: TGTGCCAGCAGCTTAGGGTCCCTAGGTTATGCAGATACGCAGTATTTT. This gives the protein CASSLGSLGYADTQYF.

The CDR3 spells CSASGRGGVEETQYF. CDR3 DNA: TGCAGTGCTAGTGGAAGGGGGGGGGTCGAAGAGACCCAGTACTTC. The chain carries TRBV20-1 and TRBJ2-5, with D perhaps matching TRBD2 (7 bases). The V gene's germline CDR1 is DFQATT and CDR2 SNEGSKA (reference sequence). V lost 3 bases, J lost 3 bases, and 17 bases lay in between. The CDR3 totals 15 residues.

V gene TRBV7-8 combines with J gene TRBJ2-3, with 12 bases fitting TRBD2. V was clipped by 2 bases and J by 6 bases; unmatched bases: 3. Per germline, CDR1 SGHVS and CDR2 FQNEAQ. This CDR3 comprises 15 residues. CDR3 sequence (DNA): TGTGCCAGCAGCTTAAAGACTAGCGGGGGTGATACGCAGTATTTT. Encoded protein: CASSLKTSGGDTQYF.

The chain uses TRBV5-6 and TRBJ1-3, with a possible D match to TRBD1 (6 bases). The CDR3 runs to 13 residues. The germline CDR1 and CDR2 sequences are SGHDT and YYEEEE. The CDR3 DNA sequence: TGTGCTACCCAACAGGGTACGGGAAACACCATATATTTT. It yields the protein CATQQGTGNTIYF.

CDR3 DNA sequence: TGTGCCAGCAGCTCCGGCGGGGGGCGCGAGGAGACCCAGTACTTC. It encodes CASSSGGGREETQYF. The chain links TRBV5-4 to TRBJ2-5; TRBD2 matches 8 bases. Germline-derived CDR1 and CDR2 are SGHNT and YYREEE (reference sequence). The ends lost 3 bases at V and 5 bases at J; junction bases unmatched: 9. This CDR3 has 15 amino acids.

The V gene is TRBV28, the J gene TRBJ1-3; a weak D match, TRBD1 (5 bases). V was cut by 5 bases and J by 2 bases, with 10 bases left in between. There are 14 residues in the CDR3. Germline CDR1 is MDHEN and CDR2 is SYDVKM. The CDR3 loop reads CASSGRGTGNTIYF. The CDR3 bases are TGTGCCAGCAGTGGGAGGGGAACTGGAAACACCATATATTTT.

The chain combines TRBV24-1 with TRBJ2-1; D not resolved. Trimming stripped 5 bases from V and 5 bases from J, with 6 bases between. The CDR3 sequence is 12 residues long. From germline, CDR1 is KGHDR and CDR2 SFDVKD. This chain's CDR3 is CATSVVHNEQFF. In nucleotides, the CDR3 is TGTGCCACCAGTGTAGTGCACAATGAGCAGTTCTTC.

This chain links TRBV28 with TRBJ2-5; TRBD2 aligns across 7 bases. The CDR3 runs 15 residues. Germline CDR1 is MDHEN and CDR2 is SYDVKM. V trimming: 6 bases; J trimming: 5 bases; junction bases outside the gene matches: 12. CDR3 sequence reads: CASRTPRGAGETQYF. In nucleotides, the CDR3 is TGTGCCAGCAGGACCCCGAGGGGAGCGGGGGAGACCCAGTACTTC.

The V gene is TRBV30, the J gene TRBJ1-5, with D possibly being TRBD1 (5 bases). Germline CDR1 and CDR2: GTSNPN and SVGIG (reference sequence). The length of the CDR3 is 15 residues. Trimming took off 5 bases at V and 0 bases at J, with 14 bases between the two ends. CDR3 protein: CAWAEQGNSNQPQHF. CDR3 DNA sequence: TGTGCCTGGGCAGAGCAGGGCAATAGCAATCAGCCCCAGCATTTT.

The chain joins TRBV19 to TRBJ2-2, with 7 bases matching TRBD1. Germline values: CDR1 LNHDA, CDR2 SQIVND (reference sequence). V trimming: 0 bases; J trimming: 0 bases; junction bases outside the gene matches: 10. The CDR3 loop spans 19 amino acids. CDR3 DNA: TGTGCCAGTAGTATAGATACGGGACAGCTAGCCGCGAACACCGGGGAGCTGTTTTTT. Translation: CASSIDTGQLAANTGELFF.

This chain joins TRBV7-2 and TRBJ2-7, with D perhaps matching TRBD1 (5 bases). CDR1 SGHTA and CDR2 FQGNSA come from the germline V gene. The CDR3 loop spans 15 amino acids. V gave up 0 bases and J gave up 3 bases, with 12 bases separating them. This CDR3 is CASSLAQGVYYEQYF. Written as DNA, the CDR3 is TGTGCCAGCAGCTTAGCGCAGGGCGTATACTACGAGCAGTACTTC.